This TCR beta chain comes out of a study of cytomegalovirus exposure and HLA in healthy donors. About this clone: As yet, its antigen is unknown.

Findings and caveats of the study: A later analysis linked a missense variant in DCLRE1C to the trimming of TCR beta V and J genes. HLA alleles were associated with 15,000 to 20,000 TCR beta sequences in a later analysis at 0.05 false discovery rate. When presence/absence was analysed, sequencing depth was taken to be roughly uniform across donors. In vitro work confirmed that a few CMV-associated chains recognize CMV antigens.

Primers for the PCR totalled 60 Vbeta and 13 Jbeta. Generated by immunoSEQ multiplex PCR, the TCRdb table keeps only in-frame clones and is missing some. The sample yields roughly 120,000 clones, around two thirds seen once. Deletions cut 3 bases from V and 5 bases from J, with 17 bases between. The CDR3 consists of 15 residues. Germline V gene sequence: CDR1 SGHNT, CDR2 YYREEE (reference sequence). This sequence joins TRBV5-4 and TRBJ2-5; D might be TRBD2 (7 bases). The source of this sequence is a woman aged 40-49 years in good health and CMV-seropositive. The sequencing input was PBMCs. The CDR3 here is CASSSPGRGQETQYF. DNA of the CDR3: TGTGCCAGCAGCTCCCCGGGGCGGGGGCAGGAGACCCAGTACTTC.